This T cell receptor beta chain was found in a study of CD8+CD57+ T cells in acquired aplastic anemia. Deletions cut 6 bases from V and 2 bases from J, with 15 bases between. Germline values: CDR1 SNHLY, CDR2 FYNNEI. This CDR3 spans 15 amino acids. Genomic DNA, the template, was used for profiling of the TCR beta VDJ and CDR3. MiXCR was run by TCRdb on the reads, yielding one entry per CDR3 protein. This table holds about 180,000 distinct CDR3 sequences, approximately 48% found once. All sequencing subjects had displayed CD8+CD57+ cell expansion on flow cytometry. This TCR was recovered from a human donor with aplastic anemia. J is TRBJ2-3 and V is TRBV2; D could derive from TRBD1 or TRBD2 (6 bases each). Material for sequencing was sorted CD4+, CD8+, or CD8+CD57+ T cells (not recorded which) from PBMCs. The CDR3 is CASSSTGAATDTQYF. For the CDR3, the DNA is TGTGCCAGCAGCTCCACGGGGGCCGCCACAGATACGCAGTATTTT.